The subject of this entry is one TCR beta chain. The antigen is not known. Using immunoSEQ multiplex PCR, the repertoire was profiled, and TCRdb retains in-frame clones only, with some absent. The sample carries about 350,000 clones, 86% recorded once. Germline-derived CDR1 and CDR2 are MNHEY and SVGAGI. V was trimmed by 7 bases and J by 4 bases, leaving 13 bases between them. This CDR3 has 13 amino acids. Treatment noted: roughly 19 received Ad26.COV2.S at low or high dose, single or two shots; about 5 received placebo; per-sample allocation not given. Sampling was done on day 63 after the first vaccine or placebo injection. Ad26.COV2.S expressed prefusion-stabilized spike from the original Wuhan strain. The data are from a study of Ad26.COV2.S vaccination and SARS-CoV-2 variants. Overall study: Intramuscularly, Ad26.COV2.S was given either once or twice, 56 days apart. The study's findings and limits: Relative to placebo recipients, vaccine recipients exhibited elevated spike-specific TCR breadth. Vaccinated and placebo-treated recipients had similar non-spike TCR breadth.

This sequence was found in a person aged 18-65 years who received the Ad26.COV2.S COVID-19 vaccine or a placebo. This sample comprised peripheral blood, obtained in a trial of Ad26.COV2.S vaccine versus placebo. The gene calls are TRBV6-5 and TRBJ1-1; D is possibly TRBD1 (6 bases). The CDR3 region has the DNA TGTGCCAGCAAACCGGGACACTCCACTGAAGCTTTCTTT. Translated: CASKPGHSTEAFF.